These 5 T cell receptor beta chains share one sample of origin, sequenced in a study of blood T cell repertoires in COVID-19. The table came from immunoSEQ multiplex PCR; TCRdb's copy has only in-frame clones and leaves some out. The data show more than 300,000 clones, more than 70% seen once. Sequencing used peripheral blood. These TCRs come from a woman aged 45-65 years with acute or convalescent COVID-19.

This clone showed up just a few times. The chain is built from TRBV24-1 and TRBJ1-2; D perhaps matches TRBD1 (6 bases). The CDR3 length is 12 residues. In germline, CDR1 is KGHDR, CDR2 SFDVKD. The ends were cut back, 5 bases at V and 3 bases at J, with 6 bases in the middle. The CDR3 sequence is CATSGTDYGYTF. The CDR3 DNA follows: TGTGCCACCAGTGGGACAGACTATGGCTACACCTTC.

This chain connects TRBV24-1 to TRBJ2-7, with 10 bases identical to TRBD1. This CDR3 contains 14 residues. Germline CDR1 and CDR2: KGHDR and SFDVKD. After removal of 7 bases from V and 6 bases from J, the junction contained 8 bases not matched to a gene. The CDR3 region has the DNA TGTGCCACCAGGGCCACGGGACAGGGGTCCGAGCAGTACTTC. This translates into CATRATGQGSEQYF.

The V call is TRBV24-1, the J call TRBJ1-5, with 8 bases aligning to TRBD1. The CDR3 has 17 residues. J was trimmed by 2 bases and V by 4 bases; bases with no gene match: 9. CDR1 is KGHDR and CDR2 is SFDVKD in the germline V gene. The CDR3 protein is CATSDTAGGIGNQPQHF. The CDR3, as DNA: TGTGCCACCAGTGACACCGCAGGGGGCATCGGCAATCAGCCCCAGCATTTT.

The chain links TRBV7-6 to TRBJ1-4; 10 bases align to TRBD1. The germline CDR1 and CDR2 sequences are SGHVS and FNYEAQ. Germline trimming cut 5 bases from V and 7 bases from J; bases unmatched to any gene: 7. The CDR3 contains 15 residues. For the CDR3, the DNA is TGTGCCAGCAGCCCGGGGACAGGGGAAATTGAAAAACTGTTTTTT. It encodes CASSPGTGEIEKLFF.

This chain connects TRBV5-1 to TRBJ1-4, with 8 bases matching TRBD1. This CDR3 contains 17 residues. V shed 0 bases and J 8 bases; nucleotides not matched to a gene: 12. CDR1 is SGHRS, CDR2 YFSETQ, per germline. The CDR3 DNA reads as TGCGCCAGCAGCTTGGGGGCAGGGGGCGGATCTCCCGAAAAACTGTTTTTT. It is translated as CASSLGAGGGSPEKLFF.